This T cell receptor beta chain derives from a study of T cell responses to AZD1222 COVID-19 vaccine. Study at large: Recipients boosted at about 4 weeks or about 12 weeks are pooled.

General study points: Samples come after the peak T cell response, not at day 14. Donors were mostly white British, more females; clonal diversity possibly underestimated. Only a handful of AZD1222 recipients, roughly 6 in all, had baseline seropositivity.

Using immunoSEQ multiplex PCR, the repertoire was profiled, and TCRdb retains in-frame clones only, with some absent. The repertoire holds 88,000 or so clones, with under 90% as singletons. About this clone itself: Its antigen is undetermined.

The sample was peripheral blood, taken on day 0 of AZD1222 vaccination. This sequence was found in an adult in good health.

The CDR3 protein is CASSLPIGQAKNSPLHF. The CDR3 DNA is TGTGCCAGCAGTCTGCCGATTGGCCAGGCCAAGAATTCACCCCTCCACTTT. The chain employs TRBV6-2 or TRBV6-3 and TRBJ1-6; D not certain. The CDR3 sequence is 17 residues long. The germline V and J ends were trimmed by 5 bases and 7 bases, with 21 bases remaining between them. Germline assignment: CDR1 MNHEY and CDR2 SVGEGT.